The 12 T cell receptor beta chains below all came from one sample that was sequenced in a study of shared clonotypes between healthy human individuals. The protocol was immunoSEQ multiplex PCR, while the TCRdb copy is restricted to in-frame clones and leaves out a portion. This sample has a few million clones, with 93% found just once. Naive-designated CD8 cells lacked CD45RO, were positively enriched for CCR7, and omitted terminally differentiated effector memory CD45RA+ cells. The sample was naive CD8+ T cells from PBMCs. These receptors all come from a man younger than 35 in good health. Some clones in this sample may be carry-over from other donors' samples.

The rearrangement joins TRBV23-1 to TRBJ2-7; D is unresolved. TRBV23-1 is known as an ORF, though its function is uncertain. This CDR3 contains 13 residues. This CDR3 reads CAVRPPDSYEQYF. In DNA form, the CDR3 reads TGCGCAGTTCGCCCCCCGGACTCCTACGAGCAGTACTTC.

The chain is built from TRBV9 and TRBJ2-1, with a weak D call TRBD2 (6 bases). CDR3 length: 17 residues. From germline, CDR1 is SGDLS and CDR2 YYNGEE. V gave up 0 bases and J gave up 2 bases, with 15 bases separating them. The CDR3 DNA sequence: TGTGCCAGCAGCGTAGCTCCGGGAGAAGGCACCTACAATGAGCAGTTCTTC. This translates into CASSVAPGEGTYNEQFF. Variable domain in full (rest from reference TRBV9 and TRBJ2-1): DSGVTQTPKHLITATGQRVTLRCSPRSGDLSVYWYQQSLDQGLQFLIQYYNGEERAKGNILERFSAQQFPDLHSELNLSSLELGDSALYFCASSVAPGEGTYNEQFFGPGTRLTVL.

This clone was recorded only once. This chain uses TRBV29-1 with TRBJ1-3; D may be TRBD1 (6 bases). Between the trimmed V and J ends, which lost 7 bases and 4 bases, there was a span of 17 bases. Germline CDR1 is SQVTM and CDR2 is ANQGSEA. The CDR3 consists of 14 residues. In DNA form, the CDR3 reads TGCAGCGGAGCCGGGGACATGGGAGGAAACACCATATATTTT. As protein: CSGAGDMGGNTIYF.

The chain carries TRBV7-9 and TRBJ1-5; 7 nucleotides agree with TRBD1. The CDR3 has 15 residues. Germline V gives CDR1 SEHNR, CDR2 FQNEAQ (reference sequence). Losses at the gene ends were 4 bases for V and 3 bases for J; bases not matched to a gene: 6. The CDR3, as DNA: TGTGCCAGCAGCTCGGGACAGTCCCCCAATCAGCCCCAGCATTTT. Translating gives CASSSGQSPNQPQHF.

This rearrangement joins TRBV25-1 to TRBJ1-1; D is unclear. This CDR3 contains 14 residues. Germline V lookup: CDR1 MGHDK, CDR2 SYGVNS. V was trimmed by 6 bases and J by 4 bases, leaving 15 bases between them. In nucleotides, the CDR3 is TGTGCCAGCAGCAGGAATGTGATGAGCACTGAAGCTTTCTTT. It specifies CASSRNVMSTEAFF.

The V gene is TRBV13, the J gene TRBJ2-7, with D perhaps assigned TRBD1 or TRBD2 (5 bases each). Per germline, CDR1 PRHDT and CDR2 FYEKMQ (reference sequence). The CDR3 sequence is 14 residues long. V was trimmed by 5 bases and J by 2 bases, leaving 13 bases between them. The CDR3 loop reads CASSPRDGTYEQYF. As DNA, the CDR3 is TGTGCCAGCAGCCCCCGGGACGGCACCTACGAGCAGTACTTC.

The chain carries TRBV7-8 and TRBJ1-2; D ambiguous. Germline V gives CDR1 SGHVS, CDR2 FQNEAQ. The CDR3 contains 16 residues. Between the trimmed V and J ends, which lost 5 bases and 2 bases, there was a span of 18 bases. CDR3 coding DNA: TGTGCCAGCAGCCAAGAGATGGGAGCCCCAAACTATGGCTACACCTTC. Translated: CASSQEMGAPNYGYTF.

The V call is TRBV27, the J call TRBJ2-1, with 11 bases matching TRBD2. Germline loops: CDR1 MNHEY, CDR2 SMNVEV (reference sequence). The CDR3 runs 16 residues. Trimming took 6 bases from V and 5 from J; bases not matched to a gene: 9. The CDR3 DNA is TGTGCCAGCAGCTTCCTACTAGCGGGAGAGAACAATGAGCAGTTCTTC. Its translation is CASSFLLAGENNEQFF.

The J gene is TRBJ2-3, the V gene TRBV7-3, with TRBD1 matching over 7 bases. Germline V gives CDR1 SGHTA, CDR2 FQGTGA. J lost 2 bases, V lost 4 bases, and 9 bases had no gene match. The CDR3 loop spans 16 amino acids. The CDR3 loop reads CASSSRDSGTTDTQYF. CDR3 sequence (DNA): TGTGCCAGCAGCTCCCGGGACAGCGGCACCACAGATACGCAGTATTTT.

Of note for this clone: Other DNA sequences in the same sample also yield this CDR3. The chain joins TRBV27 to TRBJ2-7; no clear D gene. The CDR3 totals 13 residues. V lost 3 bases and J 0 bases, leaving 6 bases between the germline ends. CDR1 and CDR2 from the germline V gene are MNHEY and SMNVEV (reference sequence). Here the CDR3 DNA reads TGTGCCAGCAGTTTCTTAAGCTCCTACGAGCAGTACTTC. Translating it yields CASSFLSSYEQYF.

For this clone: Other nucleotide sequences from this sample produce the same CDR3. This sequence joins TRBV6-5 and TRBJ2-1, with D uncertain. There are 13 residues in the CDR3. Germline CDR1 and CDR2: MNHEY and SVGAGI. V was pared by 0 bases and J by 4 bases, with 4 bases between. The CDR3, as DNA: TGTGCCAGCAGTTACTCCGGTTACAATGAGCAGTTCTTC. Amino acid sequence: CASSYSGYNEQFF.

This clone was seen a handful of times. This chain joins TRBV4-1 and TRBJ1-1; D possibly corresponds to TRBD1 (5 bases). Germline values: CDR1 MGHRA, CDR2 YSYEKL. The germline V and J ends were trimmed by 2 bases and 6 bases, with 10 bases remaining between them. CDR3 length equals 13 residues. CDR3 region: CASSQRGDAEAFF. DNA for the CDR3: TGCGCCAGCAGCCAACGAGGGGACGCTGAAGCTTTCTTT.